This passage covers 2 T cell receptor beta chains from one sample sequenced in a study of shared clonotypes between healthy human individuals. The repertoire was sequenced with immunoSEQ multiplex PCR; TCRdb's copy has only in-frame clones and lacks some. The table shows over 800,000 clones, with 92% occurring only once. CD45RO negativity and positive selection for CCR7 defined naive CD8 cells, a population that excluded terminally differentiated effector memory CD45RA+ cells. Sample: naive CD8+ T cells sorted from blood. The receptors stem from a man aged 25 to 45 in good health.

As DNA, the CDR3 is TGTGCCAGTGAACCGTCGGGACAAGTAACCGGGGAGCTGTTTTTT. Translated: CASEPSGQVTGELFF. The chain carries TRBV7-9 and TRBJ2-2; possible D gene TRBD1, 6 bases. Trimming took off 9 bases at V and 5 bases at J, with 19 bases between the two ends. Germline V CDR1 and CDR2: SEHNR, FQNEAQ (reference sequence). The CDR3 length is 15 residues.

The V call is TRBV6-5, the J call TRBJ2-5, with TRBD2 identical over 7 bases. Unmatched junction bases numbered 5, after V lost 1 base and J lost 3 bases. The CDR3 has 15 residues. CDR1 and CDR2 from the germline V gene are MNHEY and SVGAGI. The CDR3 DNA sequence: TGTGCCAGCAGTTACTGGGGTCTAGCGGAAGAGACCCAGTACTTC. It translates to CASSYWGLAEETQYF.